This T cell receptor beta chain originates from a study of blood T cells in healthy people across ages. This CDR3 spans 18 amino acids. Trimming at V came to 0 bases and at J to 2 bases, leaving 13 bases not matched to a gene. A sample-barcoded 5' primer and a J-beta primer mix were used in a second PCR of roughly 6 to 11 cycles. TCRdb fed the 5' RACE reads into MiXCR, producing one record per CDR3 protein. Of over a million distinct CDR3 sequences in the sample, 40% to 50% were seen once. The receptor was derived from a woman aged 55-70 years in good health. The sample taken for sequencing was blood. This chain links TRBV23-1 with TRBJ2-7; 7 bases are shared with TRBD1. TRBV23-1 is given ORF status, its function remaining uncertain. CDR3 region: CASSQSRDGAGGTYEQYF. The CDR3 DNA sequence: TGCGCCAGCAGTCAATCCCGAGACGGGGCAGGGGGAACCTACGAGCAGTACTTC.